This TCR beta chain is from a study of post-analysis software for immune sequencing data. Study-wide results and caveats: People with multiple sclerosis had a significantly lower normalized Chao1 diversity than controls did.

As for this clonotype: The antigen remains unidentified.

Carried by the TCR beta cDNA libraries were unique molecular identifiers. TCRdb fed the PCR reads into MiXCR, producing one record per CDR3 protein. The sample records about 820,000 distinct CDR3 sequences, about 57% being singletons. The TCR comes from a girl aged 10-17 years with multiple sclerosis. The sample was blood.

Here the CDR3 DNA reads TGCAGCGTTGTCGGAAGAGGGTCGGGCAGAATCCAAGAGACCCAGTACTTC. It specifies CSVVGRGSGRIQETQYF. V usage is TRBV29-1 and J usage is TRBJ2-5; TRBD2 is a possible D gene (5 bases). From germline, CDR1 is SQVTM and CDR2 ANQGSEA. The CDR3 covers 17 residues. V lost 4 bases and J 1 base, leaving 22 bases between the germline ends.